This T cell receptor beta chain originates from a study of shared clonotypes between healthy human individuals. Study context: Used for every donor were three CD4 naive, three CD4 memory, two CD8 naive and one CD8 memory plate.

From germline, CDR1 is SGHNT and CDR2 YYREEE (reference sequence). After removal of 3 bases from V and 8 bases from J, the junction contained 5 bases not matched to a gene. The CDR3 consists of 14 residues. At a deep level, the assay was run. Replicate PCRs for sorted subsets used around 200 ng DNA; this equaled tens of thousands of T cell genomes. The assay was immunoSEQ multiplex PCR, and TCRdb's table has in-frame clones only and misses some. The profile covers 600,000 or so clones, with 85% to 95% appearing a single time and around 0.11% taken by the ten largest. CD45RO-negative cells were positively selected for CCR7, leaving out terminally differentiated effector memory CD45RA+ cells. Donors, healthy HIV-negative adults, lacked recent acute infections or vaccinations.

The chain has TRBV5-4 and TRBJ2-1; 10 nucleotides match TRBD1. The receptor was derived from a woman in her 30s in good health. The sequencing input was naive CD8+ T cells sorted from blood. CDR3 region: CASSSGQGVDEQFF. CDR3 coding DNA: TGTGCCAGCAGCTCCGGACAGGGGGTTGATGAGCAGTTCTTC.